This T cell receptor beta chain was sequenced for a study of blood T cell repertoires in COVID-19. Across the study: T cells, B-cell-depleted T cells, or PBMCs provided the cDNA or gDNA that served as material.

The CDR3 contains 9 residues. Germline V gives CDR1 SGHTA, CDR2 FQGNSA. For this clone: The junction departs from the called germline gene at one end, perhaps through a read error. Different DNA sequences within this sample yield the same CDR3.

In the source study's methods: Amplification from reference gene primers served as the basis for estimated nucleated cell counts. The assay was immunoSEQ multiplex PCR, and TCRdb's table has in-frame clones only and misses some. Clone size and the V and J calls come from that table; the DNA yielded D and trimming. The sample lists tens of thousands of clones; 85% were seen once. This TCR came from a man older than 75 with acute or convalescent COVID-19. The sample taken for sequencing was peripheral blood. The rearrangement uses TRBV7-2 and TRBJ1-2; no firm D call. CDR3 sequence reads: CASSSGYTF. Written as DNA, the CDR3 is TGTGCCAGTAGCTCGGGCTACACCTTC.